Listed below are T cell receptor beta chains from one sample, sequenced in a study of blood T cell repertoires in COVID-19. TCRdb's table, derived via immunoSEQ multiplex PCR, lists solely in-frame clones and lacks some. The sample consists of about 210,000 clones, approximately 90% of them appearing once. The sample was peripheral blood. The receptors stem from a woman aged 40 to 50 with acute or convalescent COVID-19. Each CDR3 is given with its conserved first and last residue. Each record gives: V gene, J gene, D gene, clone size, CDR3 protein, CDR3 DNA. D genes are given only for firm matches. Clone size is stated in some rows and not others, as once, few, many or a class when expanded.

v_call: TRBV18; j_call: TRBJ2-3; d_call: TRBD2; clone_size: .; cdr3_aa: CASSPPRIPWEGLYTDTQYF; cdr3_nt: TGTGCCAGCTCACCCCCGAGGATTCCCTGGGAGGGGCTCTACACAGATACGCAGTATTTT
v_call: TRBV6-1; j_call: TRBJ1-5; d_call: TRBD1; clone_size: .; cdr3_aa: CASSERQGGGQPQHF; cdr3_nt: TGTGCCAGCAGTGAGAGACAGGGAGGAGGGCAGCCCCAGCATTTT
v_call: TRBV2; j_call: TRBJ1-4; d_call: TRBD1; clone_size: once; cdr3_aa: CASRAGTGGEKLFF; cdr3_nt: TGTGCCAGCAGGGCCGGGACAGGTGGCGAAAAACTGTTTTTT
v_call: TRBV3-1/TRBV3-2; j_call: TRBJ1-2; d_call: .; clone_size: .; cdr3_aa: CASSQDLRGYGYTF; cdr3_nt: TGTGCCAGCAGCCAAGATCTCAGGGGCTATGGCTACACCTTC
v_call: TRBV6-5; j_call: TRBJ2-1; d_call: .; clone_size: .; cdr3_aa: CASSYSMADYNEQFF; cdr3_nt: TGTGCCAGCAGTTACTCGATGGCGGACTACAATGAGCAGTTCTTC
v_call: TRBV6-1; j_call: TRBJ1-1; d_call: .; clone_size: .; cdr3_aa: CASSEALSLDTEAFF; cdr3_nt: TGTGCCAGCAGTGAAGCGCTCAGCCTAGACACTGAAGCTTTCTTT
v_call: TRBV4-2; j_call: TRBJ2-4; d_call: .; clone_size: .; cdr3_aa: CASSQDPGGVLRGKNIQYF; cdr3_nt: TGTGCCAGCAGCCAAGATCCCGGCGGGGTTCTTCGGGGGAAAAACATTCAGTACTTC
v_call: TRBV4-1; j_call: TRBJ1-1; d_call: .; clone_size: .; cdr3_aa: CASSQLILNRDTEAFF; cdr3_nt: TGCGCCAGCAGCCAGTTAATTTTGAACAGGGACACTGAAGCTTTCTTT
v_call: TRBV7-9; j_call: TRBJ2-5; d_call: TRBD2; clone_size: .; cdr3_aa: CASSPFAGGGETQYF; cdr3_nt: TGTGCCAGCAGCCCTTTCGCGGGGGGCGGTGAGACCCAGTACTTC
v_call: TRBV6-4; j_call: TRBJ1-2; d_call: .; clone_size: .; cdr3_aa: CASSDSIDTGIYTF; cdr3_nt: TGTGCCAGCAGTGACTCGATCGACACAGGGATCTACACCTTC